These 24 T cell receptor beta chains were sequenced from one sample in a study of cytomegalovirus exposure and HLA in healthy donors. Libraries were prepared by immunoSEQ multiplex PCR; TCRdb keeps only in-frame clonotypes and omits some of them. The sample has fewer than 150,000 clones; around nine tenths are singletons. The sample consisted of PBMCs. Receptor source: a man aged 18 to 29 in good health and CMV-seropositive.

This sequence joins TRBV30 and TRBJ2-1; D call uncertain. Germline CDR1 GTSNPN, CDR2 SVGIG (reference sequence). This CDR3 has 11 amino acids. V shed 4 bases and J shed 7 bases, with 8 bases lying between them. The CDR3 DNA reads TGTGCCTGGATACACCTGAATGAGCAGTTCTTC. Translated, it gives CAWIHLNEQFF.

V gene TRBV7-8 combines with J gene TRBJ1-5, with 7 bases matching TRBD1. CDR3 length equals 14 residues. The V and J ends lost 1 base and 7 bases, in that order; junction bases with no gene match: 4. Germline loops: CDR1 SGHVS, CDR2 FQNEAQ. CDR3 in DNA: TGTGCCAGCAGCTTAGACAGGGGCGGGCAGCCCCAGCATTTT. It codes for CASSLDRGGQPQHF.

The gene calls are TRBV5-4 and TRBJ2-1, with D perhaps TRBD1 (6 bases). Germline V lookup: CDR1 SGHNT, CDR2 YYREEE (reference sequence). There are 16 residues in the CDR3. The ends were cut back, 4 bases at V and 0 bases at J, with 14 bases in the middle. CDR3 sequence reads: CASSGTPEFSYNEQFF. DNA for the CDR3: TGTGCCAGCAGCGGGACACCCGAATTCTCCTACAATGAGCAGTTCTTC.

As regards this clone: Distinct nucleotide sequences in the sample also encode this CDR3. The CDR3 reads CASSLGGGNEQYF. For the CDR3, the DNA is TGTGCCAGCAGCTTGGGAGGGGGTAACGAGCAGTACTTC. This chain joins TRBV5-6 and TRBJ2-7; D perhaps matches TRBD1 (6 bases). V lost 0 bases, J lost 5 bases, and 9 bases lay in between. CDR1 and CDR2 from the germline V gene are SGHDT and YYEEEE. There are 13 residues in the CDR3.

The genes are TRBV7-9 and TRBJ2-5; maybe TRBD1 (6 bases). CDR3 length: 14 amino acids. V gave up 1 base and J gave up 2 bases, with 8 bases separating them. Germline assignment: CDR1 SEHNR and CDR2 FQNEAQ (reference sequence). Here the CDR3 DNA reads TGTGCCAGCAGCTTAGGGACAGCGCAAGAGACCCAGTACTTC. This codes for CASSLGTAQETQYF.

This rearrangement joins TRBV7-9 to TRBJ1-1; possibly TRBD1 for D (6 bases). The V gene's germline CDR1 is SEHNR and CDR2 FQNEAQ (reference sequence). Trimming left V 4 bases short and J 2 bases short, with 8 bases between. The CDR3 is 13 residues long. The CDR3 nucleotides are TGTGCCAGCAGCTCGGACAGAAACACTGAAGCTTTCTTT. It is translated as CASSSDRNTEAFF.

V usage is TRBV7-8 and J usage is TRBJ2-1, with 8 nucleotides matching TRBD1. There are 14 residues in the CDR3. With V trimmed by 1 base and J by 8 bases, 4 bases remained unmatched. Germline CDR1 and CDR2: SGHVS and FQNEAQ. The CDR3 spells CASSLEVDRDEQFF. The CDR3 bases are TGTGCCAGCAGCTTAGAGGTGGACAGGGATGAGCAGTTCTTC.

The chain has TRBV5-1 and TRBJ2-3; 12 bases are a match to TRBD2. This CDR3 has 16 residues. Germline-derived CDR1 and CDR2 are SGHRS and YFSETQ. The trim removed 2 bases at V and 2 bases at J, leaving 3 bases unmatched. The CDR3 coding sequence is TGCGCCAGCAGCTTACTAGCGGGGGGAAACACAGATACGCAGTATTTT. As protein: CASSLLAGGNTDTQYF.

CDR3 coding DNA: TGCAGCGTTGACGGGACAGGAACGCGCGAGCAGTACTTC. It yields the protein CSVDGTGTREQYF. The chain joins TRBV29-1 to TRBJ2-7, with TRBD1 matching 8 bases. Germline V gives CDR1 SQVTM, CDR2 ANQGSEA. The CDR3 consists of 13 residues. Trimming at V came to 3 bases and at J to 6 bases, leaving 7 bases not matched to a gene.

The chain couples TRBV4-2 to TRBJ1-3; 9 nucleotides line up with TRBD1. Per the germline V gene, CDR1 is LGHNA and CDR2 is YNFKEQ. This CDR3 is 18 amino acids long. J lost 3 bases, V lost 0 bases, and 9 bases had no gene match. This CDR3 reads CASSQDHSGQGIGNTIYF. The CDR3 DNA reads as TGTGCCAGCAGCCAAGATCATTCGGGACAGGGAATTGGAAACACCATATATTTT.

The chain recombines TRBV15 with TRBJ1-6; tentative D call: TRBD1 (6 bases). V dropped 2 bases and J dropped 5 bases, with 10 bases sitting between them. CDR1 is LNHNV and CDR2 is YYDKDF in the germline V gene (reference sequence). This CDR3 has 15 residues. The CDR3 loop reads CATSRQGKNNSPLHF. For the CDR3, the DNA is TGTGCCACCAGCAGACAGGGGAAAAATAATTCACCCCTCCACTTT.

The chain combines TRBV4-3 with TRBJ1-2; D gene ambiguous. Looked up from germline, CDR1 is LGHNA and CDR2 is YSLEER. There are 15 residues in the CDR3. V was trimmed by 3 bases and J by 8 bases, leaving 19 bases between them. CDR3 sequence: CASSQEDDGLGGYTF. The CDR3 DNA reads TGCGCCAGCAGCCAGGAAGACGACGGTTTGGGCGGCTACACCTTC.

This clone showed up just a few times. CDR3 sequence: CASSRDRVLTGELFF. CDR3 nucleotide sequence: TGTGCCAGCAGCAGGGACAGGGTCTTAACCGGGGAGCTGTTTTTT. The chain combines TRBV5-6 with TRBJ2-2; 9 bases are shared with TRBD1. J lost 5 bases, V lost 4 bases, and 6 bases had no gene match. Germline V lookup: CDR1 SGHDT, CDR2 YYEEEE. The CDR3 has 15 residues. The full variable domain, in which reference TRBV5-6 and TRBJ2-2 provide the parts outside the CDR3, is DAGVTQSPTHLIKTRGQQVTLRCSPKSGHDTVSWYQQALGQGPQFIFQYYEEEERQRGNFPDRFSGHQFPNYSSELNVNALLLGDSALYLCASSRDRVLTGELFFGEGSRLTVL.

The gene calls are TRBV7-9 and TRBJ1-1, with 7 bases identical to TRBD1. Germline loops: CDR1 SEHNR, CDR2 FQNEAQ (reference sequence). V trimming: 7 bases; J trimming: 0 bases; junction bases outside the gene matches: 8. This CDR3 comprises 15 residues. CDR3 residues: CASIPGTAMNTEAFF. The CDR3 DNA sequence: TGTGCCAGCATCCCTGGGACAGCCATGAACACTGAAGCTTTCTTT.

The V and J genes are TRBV27 and TRBJ2-2; D gene unclear. The CDR3 length is 14 residues. Germline lookup yields CDR1 MNHEY and CDR2 SMNVEV (reference sequence). The V end was cut by 7 bases, the J end by 4 bases, with 13 bases between. The chain's CDR3 is CASKRVVGTGELFF. In DNA form, the CDR3 reads TGTGCCAGCAAACGGGTCGTGGGCACCGGGGAGCTGTTTTTT.

The chain has TRBV7-2 and TRBJ1-2; possible D gene TRBD1, 6 bases. The CDR3 spans 13 residues. Germline V gene sequence: CDR1 SGHTA, CDR2 FQGNSA. V shed 3 bases and J shed 4 bases, with 9 bases lying between them. The CDR3 reads CASSLDRPYGYTF. CDR3 nucleotide sequence: TGTGCCAGCAGCTTGGACAGACCCTATGGCTACACCTTC.

The chain recombines TRBV27 with TRBJ2-4; D uncertain. CDR1 and CDR2 from the germline V gene are MNHEY and SMNVEV (reference sequence). With 6 bases removed from V and 0 bases from J, the gap between germline ends came to 6 bases. The length of the CDR3 is 13 residues. The CDR3 DNA is TGTGCCAGCAGGTCTCTAGCCAAAAACATTCAGTACTTC. Residues: CASRSLAKNIQYF.

V and J are TRBV7-9 and TRBJ1-6; D ambiguous. Deletions cut 7 bases from V and 0 bases from J, with 16 bases between. The CDR3 spans 17 residues. Germline V gene data show CDR1 as SEHNR and CDR2 as FQNEAQ (reference sequence). DNA of the CDR3: TGTGCCAGCACTGACGACCGGGTCAGCTCCTATAATTCACCCCTCCACTTT. Encoded protein: CASTDDRVSSYNSPLHF.

DNA of the CDR3: TGTGCCAGCAGCCGCAACGCCGGGACAAAAGAGACCCAGTACTTC. Amino acids: CASSRNAGTKETQYF. The chain joins TRBV14 to TRBJ2-5, with a tentative D call TRBD1 (6 bases). Germline assignment: CDR1 SGHDN and CDR2 FVKESK. V was cut by 4 bases and J by 3 bases, with 15 bases left in between. CDR3 length equals 15 residues.

This clone was detected only a few times. This chain connects TRBV5-5 to TRBJ2-7; perhaps TRBD1 as D (5 bases). This CDR3 region has 15 residues. The germline CDR1 and CDR2 sequences are SGHKS and YYEKEE (reference sequence). The V end was cut by 0 bases, the J end by 0 bases, with 10 bases between. The DNA of the CDR3 is TGTGCCAGCAGCTTGGCCGCCAGGGACTCCTACGAGCAGTACTTC. It yields the protein CASSLAARDSYEQYF. Looking up the rest from reference TRBV5-5 and TRBJ2-7 gives the full variable domain: DAGVTQSPTHLIKTRGQQVTLRCSPISGHKSVSWYQQVLGQGPQFIFQYYEKEERGRGNFPDRFSARQFPNYSSELNVNALLLGDSALYLCASSLAARDSYEQYFGPGTRLTVT.

The chain couples TRBV9 to TRBJ2-7; 11 bases are a match to TRBD2. The J segment lost 2 bases and the V segment lost 6 bases, leaving 13 bases of the junction unmatched. CDR1 and CDR2 from the germline V gene are SGDLS and YYNGEE. The CDR3 extends over 17 amino acids. DNA for the CDR3: TGTGCCAGCAATCCTAGCGGGGGGACAGGAGGTACCTACGAGCAGTACTTC. Translated, it gives CASNPSGGTGGTYEQYF.

J is TRBJ1-3 and V is TRBV2, with D perhaps matching TRBD1 (6 bases). Looked up from germline, CDR1 is SNHLY and CDR2 is FYNNEI. There are 14 residues in the CDR3. V was shortened by 2 bases and J by 3 bases, with 8 bases between the two germline ends. CDR3 coding DNA: TGTGCCAGCAGTGAATGGGGGCATGGAAACACCATATATTTT. As protein: CASSEWGHGNTIYF.

The rearrangement links TRBV6-4 to TRBJ1-6; TRBD1 aligns across 7 bases. The CDR3 sequence is 14 residues long. CDR1 is MRHNA and CDR2 is SNTAGT in the germline V gene. V was clipped by 5 bases and J by 7 bases; unmatched bases: 5. The CDR3 region is CASSYDRANSPLHF. In DNA, the CDR3 is TGTGCCAGCAGTTACGACAGGGCGAATTCACCCCTCCACTTT.

V gene TRBV10-3 combines with J gene TRBJ1-6; 7 nucleotides align to TRBD1. The germline V gene has CDR1 ENHRY and CDR2 SYGVKD. There are 14 residues in the CDR3. The J segment lost 8 bases and the V segment lost 2 bases, leaving 3 bases of the junction unmatched. The CDR3 protein is CAISELQGDSPLHF. The CDR3 DNA reads TGTGCCATCAGTGAGCTGCAGGGGGATTCACCCCTCCACTTT.